These 30 T cell receptor beta chains came from one sample sequenced in a study of cytomegalovirus exposure and HLA in healthy donors. With 60 Vbeta and 13 Jbeta primers, the PCR was carried out. Measured with immunoSEQ multiplex PCR; TCRdb has only the in-frame clones, and not every one. The sample carries about 140,000 clones, 80% recorded once. The specimen sequenced was PBMCs. The receptor source for this set is a man aged 40-50 years in good health and CMV-seropositive.

This clone appeared once. This chain links TRBV27 with TRBJ2-7, with D possibly matching TRBD2 (6 bases). The CDR3 consists of 15 residues. In germline, CDR1 is MNHEY, CDR2 SMNVEV (reference sequence). Trimming removed 4 bases at V and 4 bases at J, with 17 bases between. This chain's CDR3 is CASSSPEGRRYEQYF. DNA for the CDR3: TGTGCCAGCAGTTCACCGGAGGGTAGACGGTACGAGCAGTACTTC.

The chain combines TRBV6-4 with TRBJ2-2; no clear D gene. This CDR3 contains 13 residues. Trimming took off 6 bases at V and 0 bases at J, with 5 bases between the two ends. Germline V gene sequence: CDR1 MRHNA, CDR2 SNTAGT. For the CDR3, the DNA is TGTGCCAGCAGCGGGTCGAACACCGGGGAGCTGTTTTTT. Its protein product is CASSGSNTGELFF.

In this sample, this clone turned up once. The chain employs TRBV7-9 and TRBJ2-7; 8 positions agree with TRBD2. Losses at the gene ends were 4 bases for V and 0 bases for J; bases not matched to a gene: 11. The CDR3 is 17 amino acids. Germline V gene sequence: CDR1 SEHNR, CDR2 FQNEAQ (reference sequence). The CDR3 DNA follows: TGTGCCAGCAGCTCCACCTCTAGCGGGTTCAGCTCCTACGAGCAGTACTTC. It translates to CASSSTSSGFSSYEQYF.

In this sample, this clone turned up a few times. The genes are TRBV6-6 and TRBJ1-1; 11 nucleotides match TRBD1. CDR1 is MNHNY and CDR2 is SVGAGI in the germline V gene (reference sequence). The CDR3 covers 14 residues. Germline trimming cut 4 bases from V and 5 bases from J; bases unmatched to any gene: 3. This CDR3 is CASSSGTGGTEAFF. The CDR3 DNA sequence: TGTGCCAGCAGTTCCGGGACAGGGGGGACTGAAGCTTTCTTT.

V and J are TRBV4-1 and TRBJ2-7; weak D call: TRBD1 (5 bases). The CDR3 is 14 amino acids. Germline V gene data show CDR1 as MGHRA and CDR2 as YSYEKL. The V gene lost 0 bases and the J gene lost 2 bases, with 8 bases spanning the gap. CDR3 DNA: TGCGCCAGCAGCCAAGAGCCCAGGGCCTACGAGCAGTACTTC. This gives the protein CASSQEPRAYEQYF.

This clone has only one observation. The rearrangement links TRBV9 to TRBJ2-1; 10 bases match TRBD1. This CDR3 region has 15 residues. The germline gives CDR1 SGDLS, CDR2 YYNGEE. Trimming cost V 7 bases and J 4 bases; bases outside gene matches: 8. CDR3 bases: TGTGCCAGCTCGATTCCGGGACAGGGGTACAATGAGCAGTTCTTC. It is translated as CASSIPGQGYNEQFF.

The chain joins TRBV10-2 to TRBJ1-1; 7 nucleotides match TRBD1. CDR1 and CDR2 (germline): WSHSY, SAAADI. The length of the CDR3 is 13 residues. The V gene end was trimmed by 3 bases and the J gene end by 10 bases; junction bases not matched to a gene: 8. The CDR3 DNA sequence: TGCGCCAGCAGTGAAAGTTCTGGGACAGCAGCTTTCTTT. This gives the protein CASSESSGTAAFF.

This rearrangement joins TRBV19 to TRBJ2-1, with D perhaps matching TRBD2 (7 bases). The CDR3 consists of 16 residues. Deletions cut 7 bases from V and 8 bases from J, with 24 bases between. Germline V lookup: CDR1 LNHDA, CDR2 SQIVND (reference sequence). The CDR3 protein is CASTKRGGGRLDEQFF. The DNA for the CDR3 is TGTGCCAGTACAAAGAGAGGGGGGGGACGTTTAGATGAGCAGTTCTTC.

This chain joins TRBV19 and TRBJ2-1; D is ambiguous. Per the germline V gene, CDR1 is LNHDA and CDR2 is SQIVND (reference sequence). V shed 2 bases and J shed 0 bases, with 5 bases lying between them. This CDR3 has 14 amino acids. The CDR3 region has the DNA TGTGCCAGTAGTATAACCAGCTCCTACAATGAGCAGTTCTTC. It specifies CASSITSSYNEQFF. Based on the CDR3 plus reference TRBV19 and TRBJ2-1, the full variable domain is DGGITQSPKYLFRKEGQNVTLSCEQNLNHDAMYWYRQDPGQGLRLIYYSQIVNDFQKGDIAEGYSVSREKKESFPLTVTSAQKNPTAFYLCASSITSSYNEQFFGPGTRLTVL.

The V gene is TRBV5-4, the J gene TRBJ2-1, with TRBD2 matching over 7 bases. J lost 6 bases, V lost 0 bases, and 6 bases had no gene match. The CDR3 runs 15 residues. Germline CDR1 and CDR2: SGHNT and YYREEE (reference sequence). Written as DNA, the CDR3 is TGTGCCAGCAGCTTGGACCCTAGCGGAACCAATGAGCAGTTCTTC. Amino acid sequence: CASSLDPSGTNEQFF.

The chain recombines TRBV5-6 with TRBJ2-7; D perhaps matches TRBD1 (6 bases). CDR3 length: 17 amino acids. Germline V CDR1 and CDR2: SGHDT, YYEEEE. Between the trimmed V and J ends, which lost 2 bases and 0 bases, there was a span of 18 bases. The CDR3 region is CASSFTVDSRSSYEQYF. For the CDR3, the DNA is TGTGCCAGCAGCTTTACGGTGGACAGTAGGAGCTCCTACGAGCAGTACTTC.

This sequence joins TRBV9 and TRBJ1-2; 9 bases are shared with TRBD1. V shed 4 bases, J shed 6 bases, and the junction held 13 bases outside the gene matches. From germline, CDR1 is SGDLS and CDR2 YYNGEE. The CDR3 is 16 amino acids. CDR3 loop: CASSIITGGGTHGYTF. The CDR3 DNA sequence: TGTGCCAGCAGCATAATAACAGGGGGCGGTACTCATGGCTACACCTTC.

This sequence joins TRBV27 and TRBJ1-5, with a weak D call TRBD1 (6 bases). Trimming left V 6 bases short and J 10 bases short, with 13 bases between. The CDR3 contains 12 residues. Per germline, CDR1 MNHEY and CDR2 SMNVEV (reference sequence). The CDR3 region is CASSGGGGPQHF. The CDR3 nucleotides read TGTGCCAGCAGCGGAGGGGGGGGACCCCAGCATTTT.

This clone turned up a few times. In DNA form, the CDR3 reads TGTGCCAGCAGTCGGACTAGCGGGACCAACGAGCAGTACTTC. Amino acid sequence: CASSRTSGTNEQYF. V gene TRBV6-6 combines with J gene TRBJ2-7; TRBD2 agrees at 12 bases. Germline assignment: CDR1 MNHNY and CDR2 SVGAGI (reference sequence). This CDR3 is 14 amino acids long. V shed 5 bases, J shed 5 bases, and the junction held 4 bases outside the gene matches.

The DNA for the CDR3 is TGTGCCAGCAGTTTTCTGGGGGCGGCAAATTCACCCCTCCACTTT. As protein: CASSFLGAANSPLHF. The chain links TRBV28 to TRBJ1-6; tentatively, D is TRBD1 (6 bases). V was shortened by 3 bases and J by 7 bases, with 13 bases between the two germline ends. Germline CDR1 and CDR2: MDHEN and SYDVKM. The CDR3 runs to 15 residues.

This chain links TRBV9 with TRBJ1-2, with D unclear. In germline, CDR1 is SGDLS, CDR2 YYNGEE. V was trimmed by 0 bases and J by 8 bases, leaving 8 bases between them. The CDR3 extends over 12 amino acids. The DNA of the CDR3 is TGTGCCAGCAGCGTAGCCCCGGGGGGCTACACCTTC. Amino acids: CASSVAPGGYTF.

V is TRBV7-9 and J is TRBJ2-2, with D hard to call. Germline loops: CDR1 SEHNR, CDR2 FQNEAQ (reference sequence). Trimming took off 3 bases at V and 1 base at J, with 6 bases between the two ends. This CDR3 is built from 14 residues. The DNA of the CDR3 is TGTGCCAGCAGCTTTGTCGTGAACACCGGGGAGCTGTTTTTT. Translating it yields CASSFVVNTGELFF. The variable domain in full, completed from reference TRBV7-9 and TRBJ2-2, reads DTGVSQNPRHKITKRGQNVTFRCDPISEHNRLYWYRQTLGQGPEFLTYFQNEAQLEKSRLLSDRFSAERPKGSFSTLEIQRTEQGDSAMYLCASSFVVNTGELFFGEGSRLTVL.

The chain links TRBV11-3 to TRBJ1-3; 12 bases agree with TRBD1. The germline V gene has CDR1 SGHNT and CDR2 YENEEA. Trimming removed 8 bases from V and 0 bases from J; junction bases left unmatched: 2. CDR3 length: 15 amino acids. CDR3 sequence (DNA): TGTGCCAGCGGGACAGGGGGCGCCTCTGGAAACACCATATATTTT. Protein sequence: CASGTGGASGNTIYF.

The chain combines TRBV5-1 with TRBJ2-1, with 9 nucleotides matching TRBD2. Per germline, CDR1 SGHRS and CDR2 YFSETQ. The CDR3 covers 15 residues. J lost 7 bases, V lost 2 bases, and 7 bases had no gene match. As DNA, the CDR3 is TGCGCCAGCAGCTTTGGTAGCGGGGGTCTGAATGAGCAGTTCTTC. Translation: CASSFGSGGLNEQFF.

V and J are TRBV4-3 and TRBJ2-2; possible D gene TRBD2, 6 bases. The CDR3 extends over 16 amino acids. CDR1 LGHNA and CDR2 YSLEER come from the germline V gene. Deletions cut 0 bases from V and 2 bases from J, with 10 bases between. Written as DNA, the CDR3 is TGCGCCAGCAGCCAAGATTGGGGGGTAAACACCGGGGAGCTGTTTTTT. Translation gives CASSQDWGVNTGELFF.

J is TRBJ2-2 and V is TRBV6-5; D is possibly TRBD2 (6 bases). CDR1 and CDR2 (germline): MNHEY, SVGAGI. This CDR3 spans 15 amino acids. V lost 10 bases and J 4 bases, leaving 19 bases between the germline ends. CDR3 bases: TGTGCCACCCATCCCCTGGGAGGCCGCACCGGGGAGCTGTTTTTT. Its protein is CATHPLGGRTGELFF.

The rearrangement uses TRBV19 and TRBJ2-5; D is unresolved. The germline V gene encodes CDR1 LNHDA and CDR2 SQIVND (reference sequence). Trimming shortened V by 5 bases and J by 5 bases, and 12 bases separated the two germline ends. This CDR3 contains 13 residues. The CDR3 DNA follows: TGTGCCAGTAGTCCGGTGTTGTTGGAGACCCAGTACTTC. It is translated as CASSPVLLETQYF.

The rearrangement links TRBV19 to TRBJ2-1; 7 bases match TRBD2. Germline CDR1 and CDR2: LNHDA and SQIVND (reference sequence). The CDR3 loop spans 17 amino acids. The V segment lost 2 bases and the J segment 10 bases; nucleotides outside the gene matches: 17. CDR3 in amino acids: CASSIFGEGREKREQFF. The CDR3 coding sequence is TGTGCCAGTAGTATATTCGGGGAGGGCAGGGAGAAGAGAGAGCAGTTCTTC.

The V and J genes are TRBV7-2 and TRBJ1-5, with 11 bases fitting TRBD1. This CDR3 has 16 residues. The germline gives CDR1 SGHTA, CDR2 FQGNSA. The V and J ends lost 5 bases and 6 bases, in that order; junction bases with no gene match: 9. The CDR3 DNA follows: TGTGCCAGCAGCGCTTGGGACAGGGGGGGCGGTCAGCCCCAGCATTTT. Its protein product is CASSAWDRGGGQPQHF.

The rearrangement uses TRBV5-1 and TRBJ2-5; 11 bases align to TRBD2. V gave up 0 bases and J gave up 5 bases; unmatched junction bases: 6. CDR3 length: 16 amino acids. Germline CDR1 and CDR2: SGHRS and YFSETQ. The DNA for the CDR3 is TGCGCCAGCAGCTTGGGCCGCCTAGCGGGAGGTGAGACCCAGTACTTC. Encoded protein: CASSLGRLAGGETQYF.

The V gene is TRBV28, the J gene TRBJ2-5; 9 bases fit TRBD1. V dropped 5 bases and J dropped 1; count of bases not matched to a gene: 8. This CDR3 is 16 amino acids long. In germline, CDR1 is MDHEN, CDR2 SYDVKM. CDR3 amino acids: CASSIPGQGPQETQYF. CDR3 nucleotides: TGTGCCAGCAGTATCCCGGGACAGGGTCCCCAAGAGACCCAGTACTTC.

This chain connects TRBV11-2 to TRBJ2-1; D ambiguous. Trimming pared 3 bases from V and 8 bases from J, leaving 17 bases between. The CDR3 has 15 residues. Germline V gene lookup returns CDR1 SGHAT and CDR2 FQNNGV. CDR3 in amino acids: CASSFIALLTDEQFF. The CDR3 DNA is TGTGCCAGCAGCTTTATAGCCCTTTTAACCGATGAGCAGTTCTTC.

The chain combines TRBV4-3 with TRBJ2-1, with D possibly TRBD2 on 6 matching bases. Germline CDR1 and CDR2: LGHNA and YSLEER. V lost 1 base to trimming and J lost 2 bases, with 6 bases between them. The CDR3 has 14 residues. Here the CDR3 reads CASSQGLAYNEQFF. CDR3 nucleotide sequence: TGCGCCAGCAGCCAAGGACTAGCCTACAATGAGCAGTTCTTC.

This sequence joins TRBV18 and TRBJ1-5; D not resolved. The length of the CDR3 is 13 residues. The germline V gene encodes CDR1 KGHSH and CDR2 LQKENI. Trimming took off 3 bases at V and 3 bases at J, with 6 bases between the two ends. Here the CDR3 reads CASSPDNNQPQHF. The CDR3 nucleotides read TGTGCCAGCTCACCCGACAACAATCAGCCCCAGCATTTT.

The gene calls are TRBV9 and TRBJ1-2; 11 bases align to TRBD1. Germline V gene lookup returns CDR1 SGDLS and CDR2 YYNGEE. The CDR3 length is 14 residues. Trimming took 3 bases from V and 4 from J; bases not matched to a gene: 2. CDR3 residues: CASSADRGLYGYTF. The CDR3 coding sequence is TGTGCCAGCAGCGCGGACAGGGGGCTCTATGGCTACACCTTC.